A single sample gave rise to the 14 T cell receptor beta chains below, sequenced in a study of technical replicates of blood from a handful of donors (TCRdb year 2017). Libraries were built with the immunoSEQ multiplex PCR assay. The table was pulled from immuneACCESS by TCRdb, which kept in-frame rearrangements only. Such tables lose some clones; where checked, under half of the loss comes from unresolved V genes, and the rest has no known cause. The sample includes 76,000 or so clones, with roughly nine tenths observed a single time. The ten largest account for 0.2% to 0.25% of the sample. Input material: T cells isolated from PBMCs. These receptors came from a human donor in good health.

The J gene is TRBJ2-7, the V gene TRBV7-9; 7 bases align to TRBD2. The CDR3 is 14 amino acids. CDR1 is SEHNR, CDR2 FQNEAQ, per germline (reference sequence). V was clipped by 2 bases and J by 6 bases; unmatched bases: 7. The CDR3 protein is CASSLRGVPGEQYF. The CDR3 region has the DNA TGTGCCAGCAGCTTACGGGGGGTTCCCGGCGAGCAGTACTTC.

J is TRBJ2-1 and V is TRBV2; 7 bases fit TRBD1. J gave up 9 bases and V 6 bases, and 5 bases lay outside the gene matches. This CDR3 has 12 residues. In germline, CDR1 is SNHLY, CDR2 FYNNEI. CDR3 coding DNA: TGTGCCAGCAGCGTTACAGGGGTTGAGCAGTTCTTC. Residues: CASSVTGVEQFF. Looking up the rest from reference TRBV2 and TRBJ2-1 gives the full variable domain: EPEVTQTPSHQVTQMGQEVILRCVPISNHLYFYWYRQILGQKVEFLVSFYNNEISEKSEIFDDQFSVERPDGSNFTLKIRSTKLEDSAMYFCASSVTGVEQFFGPGTRLTVL.

This clone is a singleton in its sample. V usage is TRBV5-1 and J usage is TRBJ2-5; TRBD1 matches 8 bases. The V gene's germline CDR1 is SGHRS and CDR2 YFSETQ. J gave up 5 bases and V 1 base, and 10 bases lay outside the gene matches. The CDR3 sequence is 16 residues long. The CDR3 here is CASSLTDRGGGETQYF. CDR3 nucleotides: TGCGCCAGCAGCTTGACAGACAGGGGAGGCGGGGAGACCCAGTACTTC. The complete variable domain, with remaining parts taken from reference TRBV5-1 and TRBJ2-5, reads KAGVTQTPRYLIKTRGQQVTLSCSPISGHRSVSWYQQTPGQGLQFLFEYFSETQRNKGNFPGRFSGRQFSNSRSEMNVSTLELGDSALYLCASSLTDRGGGETQYFGPGTRLLVL.

This clone was found once. The J gene is TRBJ2-4, the V gene TRBV28; D remains unclear. CDR1 and CDR2 (germline): MDHEN, SYDVKM. Deletions cut 8 bases from V and 7 bases from J, with 9 bases between. CDR3 size: 11 residues. The CDR3 region is CASSMRNIQYF. The CDR3 nucleotides read TGTGCCAGCTCGATGAGGAACATTCAGTACTTC.

This clone was seen a single time. The chain links TRBV4-1 to TRBJ1-5; D not resolved. Trimming cost V 0 bases and J 4 bases, with 4 bases left between them. The CDR3 loop spans 13 amino acids. Looked up from germline, CDR1 is MGHRA and CDR2 is YSYEKL. The CDR3 DNA is TGCGCCAGCAGCCAAGAAGCTAATCAGCCCCAGCATTTT. It specifies CASSQEANQPQHF.

The genes are TRBV19 and TRBJ2-3; 10 nucleotides align to TRBD2. The CDR3 loop spans 16 amino acids. V was pared by 1 base and J by 3 bases, with 4 bases of the junction left unmatched. The V gene's germline CDR1 is LNHDA and CDR2 SQIVND (reference sequence). This CDR3 reads CASSIGTSGLTDTQYF. CDR3 bases: TGTGCCAGTAGTATAGGGACTAGCGGACTAACAGATACGCAGTATTTT.

The genes are TRBV6-4 and TRBJ2-3; perhaps TRBD2 as D (6 bases). Germline loops: CDR1 MRHNA, CDR2 SNTAGT. Trimming took 9 bases from V and 2 from J, leaving 15 bases between them. The CDR3 totals 14 residues. CDR3 protein: CASAPGLSTDTQYF. The DNA of the CDR3 is TGTGCCAGTGCTCCGGGACTCTCCACAGATACGCAGTATTTT.

J is TRBJ1-1 and V is TRBV7-9; D is uncertain. V shed 6 bases and J shed 0 bases, with 23 bases lying between them. The CDR3 consists of 18 residues. From germline, CDR1 is SEHNR and CDR2 FQNEAQ (reference sequence). For the CDR3, the DNA is TGTGCCAGCAGGTTTCCGCCCGAGGGATCCTTCATGAACACTGAAGCTTTCTTT. Translated: CASRFPPEGSFMNTEAFF.

CDR3 sequence reads: CASSKRTGANQPQHF. CDR3 coding DNA: TGTGCCAGCAGCAAACGAACAGGGGCCAATCAGCCCCAGCATTTT. This chain connects TRBV7-2 to TRBJ1-5, with 7 bases aligning to TRBD1. Germline V lookup: CDR1 SGHTA, CDR2 FQGNSA. The CDR3 contains 15 residues. After removal of 5 bases from V and 3 bases from J, the junction contained 7 bases not matched to a gene.

The chain combines TRBV2 with TRBJ1-5; TRBD1 is a possible D gene (6 bases). This CDR3 has 15 amino acids. Trimming cost V 8 bases and J 2 bases, with 16 bases left between them. Germline V lookup: CDR1 SNHLY, CDR2 FYNNEI. DNA for the CDR3: TGTGCCAGCGGTTCAGGGGTATTGGGCAATCAGCCCCAGCATTTT. It codes for CASGSGVLGNQPQHF.

This CDR3 reads CAISGENMNTEAFF. CDR3 nucleotides: TGTGCCATCAGTGGGGAGAACATGAACACTGAAGCTTTCTTT. J is TRBJ1-1 and V is TRBV10-3; D remains unclear. The CDR3 spans 14 residues. The ends were cut back, 4 bases at V and 0 bases at J, with 9 bases in the middle. Looked up from germline, CDR1 is ENHRY and CDR2 is SYGVKD.

The genes are TRBV5-8 and TRBJ1-1; 8 bases are a match to TRBD1. This CDR3 comprises 12 residues. Germline V gene data show CDR1 as SGHTS and CDR2 as YDEGEE. The trim removed 4 bases at V and 11 bases at J, leaving 7 bases unmatched. For the CDR3, the DNA is TGTGCCAGCAGCGTGGACAGGGATCGGGCTTTCTTT. It is translated as CASSVDRDRAFF.

The rearrangement links TRBV29-1 to TRBJ2-5; tentatively, D is TRBD2 (6 bases). Germline CDR1 and CDR2: SQVTM and ANQGSEA. This CDR3 contains 13 residues. Trimming took 6 bases from V and 5 from J, leaving 16 bases between them. As DNA, the CDR3 is TGCAGCGTCCGGGACTGGAGGGTGGAGACCCAGTACTTC. Protein product: CSVRDWRVETQYF.

The chain carries TRBV19 and TRBJ2-7; 11 positions agree with TRBD1. V was clipped by 2 bases and J by 1 base; unmatched bases: 7. The CDR3 runs to 17 residues. Germline CDR1 and CDR2: LNHDA and SQIVND (reference sequence). The CDR3: CASSIMPGTGGSYEQYF. In nucleotides, the CDR3 is TGTGCCAGTAGTATAATGCCCGGGACAGGGGGTTCCTACGAGCAGTACTTC. Looking up the rest from reference TRBV19 and TRBJ2-7 gives the full variable domain: DGGITQSPKYLFRKEGQNVTLSCEQNLNHDAMYWYRQDPGQGLRLIYYSQIVNDFQKGDIAEGYSVSREKKESFPLTVTSAQKNPTAFYLCASSIMPGTGGSYEQYFGPGTRLTVT.